What follows describes a single T cell receptor beta chain. The data derive from a study of blood T cell repertoires in COVID-19. The protocol was immunoSEQ multiplex PCR, while the TCRdb copy is restricted to in-frame clones and leaves out a portion. The data show approximately 210,000 clones, with roughly 87% seen just once and under 2.5% held by the top ten. The CDR3 extends over 13 amino acids. Germline CDR1 and CDR2: SQVTM and ANQGSEA. The V end was cut by 6 bases, the J end by 0 bases, with 12 bases between. The rearrangement links TRBV29-1 to TRBJ2-7, with a weak D call TRBD1 (6 bases). Sequenced sample: peripheral blood. The sequence derives from a man in his forties or fifties with active or convalescent COVID-19. CDR3 nucleotides: TGCAGCGTCACGACGACAGGCTCCTACGAGCAGTACTTC. It translates to CSVTTTGSYEQYF.